This T cell receptor beta chain was captured in a study of shared clonotypes between healthy human individuals. V lost 1 base to trimming and J lost 0 bases, with 1 base between them. Germline loops: CDR1 MNHNY, CDR2 SVGAGI (reference sequence). The CDR3 totals 13 residues. Assay: immunoSEQ multiplex PCR; the TCRdb copy retains only in-frame clones and omits some. The sample lists about 2.1 million clones; around 93% were seen once. The naive CD8 subset, CD45RO-negative cells positively selected for CCR7, excluded terminally differentiated effector memory CD45RA+ cells. The chain has TRBV6-6 and TRBJ1-5; D is undetermined. Sample: naive CD8+ T cells from PBMCs. This TCR was recovered from a man between 18 and 35 years old in good health. Some clones in this sample may be carry-over from other donors' samples. The CDR3 bases are TGTGCCAGCAGTTACTATAGCAATCAGCCCCAGCATTTT. Its protein product is CASSYYSNQPQHF.